This passage covers 32 T cell receptor beta chains from one sample sequenced in a study of T cell repertoires in cytomegalovirus infection. Their recognized antigens are unknown. MiXCR, run by TCRdb on the reads, gives a single entry per CDR3 protein. The sample gives hundreds of thousands of distinct CDR3 sequences, approximately 32% of which show up once; roughly an eighth is in the top ten. The source material was cultured CD8+ T cells from PBMCs, sampled from culture after CMV antigen stimulation. Receptors were obtained from a human donor in good health (CMV status not recorded). Some clones in this sample may be carry-over from other donors' samples.

The CDR3 DNA follows: TGTGCCAGTAGTATGATGTGGGGGGGAGGCAATCAGCCCCAGCATTTT. Translated: CASSMMWGGGNQPQHF. This chain uses TRBV19 with TRBJ1-5; possible D gene TRBD1, 5 bases. The V gene's germline CDR1 is LNHDA and CDR2 SQIVND (reference sequence). The CDR3 extends over 16 amino acids. V was shortened by 3 bases and J by 2 bases, with 14 bases between the two germline ends.

This chain links TRBV28 with TRBJ2-3; D is unresolved. Germline loops: CDR1 MDHEN, CDR2 SYDVKM. Trimming took 3 bases from V and 0 from J, leaving 10 bases between them. The CDR3 covers 15 residues. The CDR3 DNA reads as TGTGCCAGCAGTTTTAGCAGCCCTAGCACAGATACGCAGTATTTT. Encoded protein: CASSFSSPSTDTQYF.

The chain links TRBV2 to TRBJ2-3; no firm D call. The germline V and J ends were trimmed by 5 bases and 6 bases, with 6 bases remaining between them. There are 11 residues in the CDR3. The germline gives CDR1 SNHLY, CDR2 FYNNEI. The CDR3: CASSLPDTQYF. The CDR3 DNA reads TGTGCCAGCAGTCTTCCGGATACGCAGTATTTT.

The chain recombines TRBV6-6 with TRBJ1-1; tentatively, D is TRBD1 (5 bases). Trimming cost V 10 bases and J 9 bases, with 15 bases left between them. Per germline, CDR1 MNHNY and CDR2 SVGAGI (reference sequence). The CDR3 extends over 11 amino acids. CDR3 bases: TGTGCCACCCTAAGGGGAGTGAAAGCTTTCTTT. Protein sequence: CATLRGVKAFF.

The CDR3 DNA reads TGTGCCAGCAGTTACTCGACAGGGGTAGAGACCCAGTACTTC. This sequence encodes CASSYSTGVETQYF. This rearrangement joins TRBV6-5 to TRBJ2-5; 8 bases align to TRBD1. CDR3 length equals 14 residues. The V and J ends lost 0 bases and 4 bases, in that order; junction bases with no gene match: 1. The germline CDR1 and CDR2 sequences are MNHEY and SVGAGI.

This clonotype has more than one count but fewer than ten. In DNA form, the CDR3 reads TGCGCCAGCAGCTCAACAGCGGGGCATTCTGGGGATACGCAGTATTTT. Protein: CASSSTAGHSGDTQYF. The chain has TRBV5-1 and TRBJ2-3; 7 bases line up with TRBD2. The CDR3 sequence is 16 residues long. Germline values: CDR1 SGHRS, CDR2 YFSETQ. V trimming: 3 bases; J trimming: 6 bases; junction bases outside the gene matches: 13.

The V call is TRBV7-9, the J call TRBJ1-2; 8 bases match TRBD1. With 5 bases clipped from V and 6 bases from J, the junction kept 8 bases outside the gene matches. Germline values: CDR1 SEHNR, CDR2 FQNEAQ (reference sequence). The CDR3 sequence is 14 residues long. CDR3: CASSLQGALNGYTF. The DNA of the CDR3 is TGTGCCAGCAGCCTTCAGGGGGCGCTTAATGGCTACACCTTC. The full variable domain, its missing parts supplied by reference TRBV7-9 and TRBJ1-2, is DTGVSQNPRHKITKRGQNVTFRCDPISEHNRLYWYRQTLGQGPEFLTYFQNEAQLEKSRLLSDRFSAERPKGSFSTLEIQRTEQGDSAMYLCASSLQGALNGYTFGSGTRLTVV.

The sample holds a few counts of this clonotype. V usage is TRBV7-4 and J usage is TRBJ1-4; D not certain. The CDR3 has 14 amino acids. Germline CDR1 is SGHVT and CDR2 is SQSDAQ. V lost 9 bases and J 4 bases, leaving 15 bases between the germline ends. Written as DNA, the CDR3 is TGTGCCAGTGGCATCTCGGATAGTAATGAAAAACTGTTTTTT. Amino acid sequence: CASGISDSNEKLFF.

This clonotype appeared a few times. The chain couples TRBV19 to TRBJ1-6; the D is unclear. The CDR3 extends over 15 amino acids. Trimming removed 1 base at V and 11 bases at J, with 15 bases between. Germline lookup yields CDR1 LNHDA and CDR2 SQIVND (reference sequence). This CDR3 reads CASSIGEFSGTPLHF. For the CDR3, the DNA is TGTGCCAGTAGTATAGGGGAATTCTCCGGGACACCCCTCCACTTT.

This clonotype was counted only a few times. The V call is TRBV27, the J call TRBJ1-4; tentative D call: TRBD1 (5 bases). The ends were cut back, 2 bases at V and 8 bases at J, with 12 bases in the middle. The germline V gene has CDR1 MNHEY and CDR2 SMNVEV (reference sequence). The CDR3 consists of 14 residues. The CDR3 reads CASSLGGVGEKLFF. CDR3 DNA sequence: TGTGCCAGCAGTTTAGGAGGGGTGGGGGAAAAACTGTTTTTT.

The count of this clonotype is one. This chain joins TRBV7-3 and TRBJ2-5; TRBD2 agrees at 8 bases. This CDR3 comprises 18 residues. Trimming at V came to 5 bases and at J to 5 bases, leaving 19 bases not matched to a gene. Germline CDR1 and CDR2: SGHTA and FQGTGA. CDR3 in DNA: TGTGCCAGCAGCCTCGGGCGGGGCGGGGGGTCCCTAACGGAGACCCAGTACTTC. As protein: CASSLGRGGGSLTETQYF.

This clonotype was detected only a few times. V and J are TRBV7-9 and TRBJ2-1, with D unclear. The CDR3 extends over 15 amino acids. Trimming shortened V by 6 bases and J by 0 bases, and 12 bases separated the two germline ends. The V gene's germline CDR1 is SEHNR and CDR2 FQNEAQ (reference sequence). CDR3 amino acids: CASRSSNSSYNEQFF. CDR3 bases: TGTGCCAGCAGATCGTCGAACTCCTCCTACAATGAGCAGTTCTTC.

This clonotype appeared a few times. This chain uses TRBV6-5 with TRBJ1-6; possible D gene TRBD1, 6 bases. The CDR3 totals 15 residues. V was cut by 4 bases and J by 8 bases, with 15 bases left in between. The V gene's germline CDR1 is MNHEY and CDR2 SVGAGI. The chain's CDR3 is CASSFGRGAYSPLHF. The CDR3 DNA follows: TGTGCCAGCAGTTTTGGTAGGGGGGCGTATTCACCCCTCCACTTT.

This clonotype was found many times. This chain links TRBV27 with TRBJ2-3; TRBD1 might be the D (5 bases). V lost 3 bases, J lost 2 bases, and 9 bases lay in between. CDR1 and CDR2 (germline): MNHEY, SMNVEV (reference sequence). The CDR3 totals 14 residues. CDR3 sequence reads: CASSLRTNTDTQYF. CDR3 DNA sequence: TGTGCCAGCAGTTTGAGGACAAACACAGATACGCAGTATTTT.

This clonotype was counted at least ten times. The rearrangement uses TRBV7-9 and TRBJ2-7; 7 bases agree with TRBD1. Germline assignment: CDR1 SEHNR and CDR2 FQNEAQ (reference sequence). Trimming at V came to 1 base and at J to 0 bases, leaving 6 bases not matched to a gene. CDR3 length equals 16 residues. CDR3 bases: TGTGCCAGCAGCTTAGAGGACAGGCGGGCCTCCTACGAGCAGTACTTC. Protein product: CASSLEDRRASYEQYF.

This chain joins TRBV29-1 and TRBJ2-1, with TRBD2 identical over 8 bases. The V gene end was trimmed by 8 bases and the J gene end by 4 bases; junction bases not matched to a gene: 7. Germline V gene sequence: CDR1 SQVTM, CDR2 ANQGSEA. There are 13 residues in the CDR3. The CDR3 DNA reads as TGCAGCAGTTCGGGGGGGGAATACAATGAGCAGTTCTTC. Protein: CSSSGGEYNEQFF.

This clonotype was detected a few times. The chain has TRBV4-1 and TRBJ2-5; D not resolved. V was clipped by 2 bases and J by 4 bases, with 11 bases between them. Looked up from germline, CDR1 is MGHRA and CDR2 is YSYEKL. CDR3 length: 14 amino acids. CDR3 region: CASSQPFGGETQYF. DNA of the CDR3: TGCGCCAGCAGCCAACCTTTCGGCGGAGAGACCCAGTACTTC.

This chain joins TRBV19 and TRBJ1-2; TRBD1 is a possible D gene (5 bases). The CDR3 has 18 residues. V dropped 7 bases and J dropped 3 bases, with 27 bases sitting between them. Germline-derived CDR1 and CDR2 are LNHDA and SQIVND (reference sequence). The CDR3 DNA is TGTGCCAGTAACCCACTTCGGGACGGAGGACGTTTCTACTATGGCTACACCTTC. Residues: CASNPLRDGGRFYYGYTF.

This clonotype was detected only a few times. V usage is TRBV5-3 and J usage is TRBJ2-2, with D perhaps matching TRBD2 (6 bases). TRBV5-3 is classed as an ORF, of uncertain function. The germline V and J ends were trimmed by 4 bases and 7 bases, with 14 bases remaining between them. CDR3 length: 14 amino acids. CDR3 DNA: TGTGCCAGAAGCACCTCGGAGGGTTACGGGGAGCTGTTTTTT. Amino acid sequence: CARSTSEGYGELFF.

V is TRBV19 and J is TRBJ1-1, with 7 bases aligning to TRBD1. After removal of 7 bases from V and 4 bases from J, the junction contained 9 bases not matched to a gene. This CDR3 spans 14 amino acids. In germline, CDR1 is LNHDA, CDR2 SQIVND (reference sequence). CDR3 coding DNA: TGTGCCAGTACCATAGGGGGCACGGGCACTGAAGCTTTCTTT. Encoded protein: CASTIGGTGTEAFF. The full variable domain, its missing parts supplied by reference TRBV19 and TRBJ1-1, is DGGITQSPKYLFRKEGQNVTLSCEQNLNHDAMYWYRQDPGQGLRLIYYSQIVNDFQKGDIAEGYSVSREKKESFPLTVTSAQKNPTAFYLCASTIGGTGTEAFFGQGTRLTVV.

The V and J genes are TRBV4-3 and TRBJ1-1, with D unclear. CDR1 and CDR2 from the germline V gene are LGHNA and YSLEER. The CDR3 contains 18 residues. V was clipped by 2 bases and J by 0 bases, with 19 bases between them. CDR3 nucleotides: TGCGCCAGCAGCCAATTCGGCGGGCTTTCCCTTATGAACACTGAAGCTTTCTTT. Encoded protein: CASSQFGGLSLMNTEAFF.

J is TRBJ2-4 and V is TRBV5-5; 10 bases map to TRBD1. Germline loops: CDR1 SGHKS, CDR2 YYEKEE (reference sequence). The CDR3 runs to 19 residues. With 3 bases clipped from V and 3 bases from J, the junction kept 15 bases outside the gene matches. The CDR3: CASSYGTGARLSDKNIQYF. In nucleotides, the CDR3 is TGTGCCAGCAGCTATGGGACAGGGGCCCGACTTAGTGACAAAAACATTCAGTACTTC.

In this sample, this clonotype turned up many times. This rearrangement joins TRBV6-1 to TRBJ2-1, with unresolved D. This CDR3 contains 16 residues. From germline, CDR1 is MNHNS and CDR2 SASEGT. V lost 7 bases to trimming and J lost 0 bases, with 16 bases between them. CDR3: CASTPAVGPSYNEQFF. CDR3 DNA sequence: TGTGCCAGCACCCCCGCGGTTGGGCCCTCCTACAATGAGCAGTTCTTC.

CDR3 loop: CASSRPGRGRTDTQYF. CDR3 sequence (DNA): TGTGCCAGCAGCCGGCCGGGCAGGGGGCGCACAGATACGCAGTATTTT. J is TRBJ2-3 and V is TRBV7-9, with TRBD1 identical over 8 bases. The CDR3 runs to 16 residues. Per the germline V gene, CDR1 is SEHNR and CDR2 is FQNEAQ (reference sequence). The V segment lost 5 bases and the J segment 1 base; nucleotides outside the gene matches: 8.

A few counts support this clonotype. V and J are TRBV19 and TRBJ2-5; maybe TRBD2 (5 bases). This CDR3 is 8 amino acids long. V was cut by 11 bases and J by 13 bases, with 11 bases left in between. Germline loops: CDR1 LNHDA, CDR2 SQIVND (reference sequence). CDR3 protein: CAAGPRYF. CDR3 nucleotide sequence: TGTGCCGCGGGCCCTCGGTACTTC.

This clonotype has at least ten counts. The chain joins TRBV6-1 to TRBJ2-5, with a possible D match to TRBD2 (6 bases). CDR3 size: 16 residues. CDR1 is MNHNS and CDR2 is SASEGT in the germline V gene. Trimming shortened V by 2 bases and J by 0 bases, and 13 bases separated the two germline ends. The CDR3 protein is CASSERRRGYQETQYF. The CDR3 nucleotides read TGTGCCAGCAGTGAACGTCGCCGGGGGTACCAAGAGACCCAGTACTTC.

This clonotype has a handful of counts. V usage is TRBV28 and J usage is TRBJ1-6, with D possibly TRBD1 on 6 matching bases. Trimming left V 3 bases short and J 0 bases short, with 12 bases between. Germline values: CDR1 MDHEN, CDR2 SYDVKM. The CDR3 extends over 17 amino acids. Here the CDR3 reads CASSFLGQSSYNSPLHF. Here the CDR3 DNA reads TGTGCCAGCAGTTTCTTAGGACAGAGCTCCTATAATTCACCCCTCCACTTT.

The sample holds one count of this clonotype. Here the CDR3 omits its conserved ending phenylalanine or tryptophan, so a read error is the likely source. The V gene is TRBV6-6, the J gene TRBJ2-3, with D perhaps matching TRBD1 (6 bases). V lost 5 bases to trimming and J lost 0 bases, with 12 bases between them. The CDR3 is made up of 15 amino acids. CDR1 is MNHNY, CDR2 SVGAGI, per germline (reference sequence). CDR3: CASSERTVSTDTQYS. CDR3 nucleotide sequence: TGTGCCAGCAGTGAGAGGACAGTCAGCACAGATACGCAGTATTCT.

This clonotype was detected ten times or more. The chain is built from TRBV7-9 and TRBJ2-2; D remains ambiguous. Germline CDR1 is SEHNR and CDR2 is FQNEAQ (reference sequence). The V end was cut by 4 bases, the J end by 4 bases, with 16 bases between. The CDR3 is 16 residues long. The CDR3 loop reads CASSWALAAGTGELFF. In nucleotides, the CDR3 is TGTGCCAGCAGCTGGGCGCTGGCGGCCGGCACCGGGGAGCTGTTTTTT.

As for this clonotype: A junction end diverges from the germline sequence, so it may reflect a read error. The chain has TRBV27 and TRBJ1-4, with D possibly TRBD1 on 6 matching bases. The CDR3 has 12 amino acids. The germline CDR1 and CDR2 sequences are MNHEY and SMNVEV (reference sequence). DNA for the CDR3: TGTGCCAGCAGTCTTGAGGGGGAAAATCTGTTTTTT. Translated, it gives CASSLEGENLFF.

V gene TRBV6-5 combines with J gene TRBJ1-2; maybe TRBD1 (5 bases). V lost 0 bases and J lost 5, with 22 bases in between. This CDR3 comprises 18 residues. Germline V gives CDR1 MNHEY, CDR2 SVGAGI. The CDR3 spells CASSYSGGGHGWAYGYTF. The CDR3 nucleotides read TGTGCCAGCAGTTACTCGGGGGGTGGGCATGGATGGGCATATGGCTACACCTTC.

V is TRBV7-6 and J is TRBJ2-5; TRBD1 matches 7 bases. The ends lost 5 bases at V and 0 bases at J; junction bases unmatched: 6. From germline, CDR1 is SGHVS and CDR2 FNYEAQ. The CDR3 loop spans 15 amino acids. For the CDR3, the DNA is TGTGCCAGCAGCCGGGACAGACTGTACCAAGAGACCCAGTACTTC. Amino acid sequence: CASSRDRLYQETQYF.